This TCR beta chain was sequenced in a study of T cell clones after liver transplantation. Background on the study: Subjects received no induction therapy and standard immunosuppression until randomization at 12-24 months post-transplant.

This clone was observed a handful of times. Its target is unknown. Losses at the gene ends were 2 bases for V and 1 base for J; bases not matched to a gene: 1. Germline lookup yields CDR1 GTSNPN and CDR2 SVGIG (reference sequence). This CDR3 region has 14 residues. TCRdb's table, derived via immunoSEQ multiplex PCR, lists solely in-frame clones and lacks some. The profile shows some 80,000 clones, approximately 81% of them singletons. Study results and limitations: Graft donor-reactive T cells possibly entered the graft instead of undergoing deletion.

The chain joins TRBV30 to TRBJ2-2, with 7 positions matching TRBD1. Sequenced here: CD4+ T cells from blood, sampled around 50 months after liver transplant. The sequence came from a human patient who received a liver transplant. The graft donor may have given rise to some T cells. The CDR3 DNA sequence: TGTGCCTGGAGTCGGACAGGGAACACCGGGGAGCTGTTTTTT. It translates to CAWSRTGNTGELFF.